This TCR beta chain was captured in a study of human T cells and chemical hapten exposure. TCRdb independently ran MiXCR on the RACE reads; one entry per CDR3 protein. The data hold around 60,000 distinct CDR3 sequences, with about 7% observed a single time. Time point here: pre-sensitization, week 0. Regarding treatment: therapeutic diphenylcyclopropenone sensitization with weekly scalp DPC. This clonotype was observed many times. With V trimmed by 5 bases and J by 5 bases, 4 bases remained unmatched. This CDR3 region has 15 residues. The source was whole blood, collected in connection with sensitization to the hapten diphenylcyclopropenone (DPC). The chain is built from TRBV12-3 or TRBV12-4 and TRBJ2-3; 13 positions match TRBD2. This TCR was recovered from a woman aged 25 to 39 with alopecia areata. Some clones in this sample may be carry-over from other donors' samples. This chain's CDR3 is CASSPRTSGGDTQYF. The CDR3 DNA follows: TGTGCCAGCAGTCCCCGGACTAGCGGGGGAGATACGCAGTATTTT.